The 28 T cell receptor beta chains in this list originate from one sample, sequenced in a study of blood T cell repertoires in COVID-19. Method: immunoSEQ multiplex PCR; TCRdb's copy keeps in-frame clones and lacks some. The top ten hold over 8.5% of the sample, which has almost 300,000 clones, roughly nine tenths seen once. The sequencing input was peripheral blood. These TCRs come from a woman in her twenties or thirties with COVID-19, enrolled during active disease.

The V gene is TRBV15, the J gene TRBJ1-6, with a weak D call TRBD1 (5 bases). The CDR3 sequence is 14 residues long. Trimming left V 1 base short and J 8 bases short, with 9 bases between. In germline, CDR1 is LNHNV, CDR2 YYDKDF (reference sequence). The CDR3 coding sequence is TGTGCCACCAGCAGAGTGACAGTGGATTCACCCCTCCACTTT. It encodes CATSRVTVDSPLHF.

This clone was seen a single time. This chain uses TRBV6-5 with TRBJ2-7, with TRBD2 identical over 8 bases. The V and J ends lost 6 bases and 0 bases, in that order; junction bases with no gene match: 7. Germline V gene sequence: CDR1 MNHEY, CDR2 SVGAGI. This CDR3 region has 15 residues. The CDR3 reads CASRPTSGPSYEQYF. CDR3 nucleotides: TGTGCCAGCAGGCCCACTAGCGGACCCTCCTACGAGCAGTACTTC.

This clone showed up just a few times. The CDR3 spells CAGKRDPEQFF. In nucleotides, the CDR3 is TGTGCGGGTAAGCGGGACCCAGAGCAGTTCTTC. This sequence joins TRBV30 and TRBJ2-1; 7 bases align to TRBD2. From germline, CDR1 is GTSNPN and CDR2 SVGIG (reference sequence). The CDR3 has 11 amino acids.

Here the CDR3 reads CASSEQGYAAEAFF. CDR3 nucleotides: TGTGCCAGCAGTGAACAGGGGTATGCCGCTGAAGCTTTCTTT. The V gene is TRBV2, the J gene TRBJ1-1; TRBD1 might be the D (6 bases). The CDR3 loop spans 14 amino acids. Deletions cut 2 bases from V and 6 bases from J, with 13 bases between. Looked up from germline, CDR1 is SNHLY and CDR2 is FYNNEI.

The chain uses TRBV28 and TRBJ1-6; D gene uncertain. Germline V gene data show CDR1 as MDHEN and CDR2 as SYDVKM. Trimming removed 7 bases from V and 7 bases from J, with 17 bases in between. This CDR3 is 15 amino acids long. CDR3 nucleotide sequence: TGTGCCAGCATCAGTTCTGGAGTGGTAAATTCACCCCTCCACTTT. The encoded protein is CASISSGVVNSPLHF.

This clone was recorded once. The CDR3 DNA follows: TGCGCCAGCAGCTTGGGGGGAGTTTACGAGCAGTACTTC. This encodes CASSLGGVYEQYF. This chain links TRBV5-1 with TRBJ2-7; perhaps TRBD2 as D (5 bases). This CDR3 has 13 amino acids. With 0 bases removed from V and 4 bases from J, the gap between germline ends came to 8 bases. CDR1 is SGHRS and CDR2 is YFSETQ in the germline V gene.

V usage is TRBV15 and J usage is TRBJ2-7; 7 bases match TRBD1. V gave up 8 bases and J gave up 3 bases; unmatched junction bases: 1. Germline values: CDR1 LNHNV, CDR2 YYDKDF (reference sequence). The CDR3 length is 11 residues. The CDR3 is CATRDSYEQYF. DNA for the CDR3: TGTGCCACCCGGGACAGCTACGAGCAGTACTTC. The variable domain in full, with the rest retrieved from reference TRBV15 and TRBJ2-7, is DAMVIQNPRYQVTQFGKPVTLSCSQTLNHNVMYWYQQKSSQAPKLLFHYYDKDFNNEADTPDNFQSRRPNTSFCFLDIRSPGLGDTAMYLCATRDSYEQYFGPGTRLTVT.

The gene calls are TRBV10-2 and TRBJ1-4; TRBD1 aligns across 7 bases. Per germline, CDR1 WSHSY and CDR2 SAAADI. This CDR3 has 13 amino acids. V was clipped by 9 bases and J by 5 bases; unmatched bases: 6. The CDR3 here is CASRQGWNEKLFF. CDR3 nucleotides: TGCGCCAGTCGACAGGGTTGGAATGAAAAACTGTTTTTT.

The V call is TRBV28, the J call TRBJ1-6; D unclear. The germline V gene encodes CDR1 MDHEN and CDR2 SYDVKM. The V gene lost 6 bases and the J gene lost 5 bases, with 14 bases spanning the gap. The CDR3 has 15 residues. The CDR3 sequence is CASRPPRGNNSPLHF. In DNA form, the CDR3 reads TGTGCCAGCAGACCCCCCCGGGGTAATAATTCACCCCTCCACTTT.

The sample holds one count of this clone. The V and J genes are TRBV18 and TRBJ2-5; TRBD2 is a possible D gene (5 bases). Germline lookup yields CDR1 KGHSH and CDR2 LQKENI. The ends were cut back, 1 base at V and 3 bases at J, with 21 bases in the middle. The CDR3 runs to 18 residues. CDR3 DNA sequence: TGTGCCAGCTCACCACAGATGAGCGGACCCTCTTCCAAAGAGACCCAGTACTTC. This sequence encodes CASSPQMSGPSSKETQYF.

The gene calls are TRBV19 and TRBJ1-4; D gene uncertain. Between the trimmed V and J ends, which lost 3 bases and 12 bases, there was a span of 11 bases. Germline V gives CDR1 LNHDA, CDR2 SQIVND (reference sequence). CDR3 length: 12 amino acids. The CDR3 coding sequence is TGTGCCAGTAGTATCGGGAGGGCGGAACTGTTTTTT. Residues: CASSIGRAELFF.

The chain recombines TRBV5-6 with TRBJ2-2, with 12 bases fitting TRBD2. The CDR3 consists of 16 residues. The V gene's germline CDR1 is SGHDT and CDR2 YYEEEE. J gave up 3 bases and V 4 bases, and 4 bases lay outside the gene matches. The chain's CDR3 is CASSPTSGGDTGELFF. The CDR3 bases are TGTGCCAGCAGCCCGACTAGCGGGGGAGACACCGGGGAGCTGTTTTTT.

The chain joins TRBV5-1 to TRBJ1-1; perhaps TRBD1 as D (6 bases). Germline V gene lookup returns CDR1 SGHRS and CDR2 YFSETQ. Between the trimmed V and J ends, which lost 4 bases and 1 base, there was a span of 11 bases. The CDR3 loop spans 14 amino acids. The CDR3 nucleotides are TGCGCCAGCAGCACAGGGTGGACGAACACTGAAGCTTTCTTT. It encodes CASSTGWTNTEAFF.

The genes are TRBV30 and TRBJ1-6; TRBD1 agrees at 9 bases. The germline gives CDR1 GTSNPN, CDR2 SVGIG (reference sequence). The CDR3 runs 15 residues. V lost 3 bases to trimming and J lost 8 bases; unmatched junction nucleotides: 8. CDR3 bases: TGTGCCTGGAGCGCAAATGGACAGGGGCATTCACCCCTCCACTTT. This encodes CAWSANGQGHSPLHF.

This chain joins TRBV5-5 and TRBJ2-7; 9 positions match TRBD1. CDR3 length: 15 amino acids. Per germline, CDR1 SGHKS and CDR2 YYEKEE (reference sequence). V trimming: 4 bases; J trimming: 2 bases; junction bases outside the gene matches: 7. CDR3 nucleotides: TGTGCCAGCAGCAGACAGGGGGATCAGGCCTACGAGCAGTACTTC. Translating gives CASSRQGDQAYEQYF.

This rearrangement joins TRBV13 to TRBJ1-1; D possibly corresponds to TRBD1 (5 bases). V shed 0 bases and J shed 4 bases, with 12 bases lying between them. CDR1 is PRHDT, CDR2 FYEKMQ, per germline (reference sequence). The CDR3 has 15 amino acids. The chain's CDR3 is CASSLGQGLFTEAFF. In nucleotides, the CDR3 is TGTGCCAGCAGCTTAGGGCAGGGACTTTTCACTGAAGCTTTCTTT.

The rearrangement joins TRBV6-5 to TRBJ2-1; the match to TRBD2 covers 12 bases. The trim removed 6 bases at V and 2 bases at J, leaving 2 bases unmatched. The CDR3 totals 15 residues. Germline loops: CDR1 MNHEY, CDR2 SVGAGI. The CDR3 sequence: CASRPSGGAYNEQFF. CDR3 DNA: TGTGCCAGCAGGCCTAGCGGGGGGGCCTACAATGAGCAGTTCTTC.

V and J are TRBV7-2 and TRBJ2-5; D uncertain. Germline-derived CDR1 and CDR2 are SGHTA and FQGNSA. The CDR3 has 12 residues. Trimming took 5 bases from V and 5 from J, leaving 9 bases between them. This CDR3 reads CASSPRVETQYF. The CDR3, as DNA: TGTGCCAGCAGCCCAAGAGTGGAGACCCAGTACTTC.

As DNA, the CDR3 is TGTGCCAGCAGTGAGAGACAGGGGGCTAAGGGTGAGCAGTTCTTC. As protein: CASSERQGAKGEQFF. This chain joins TRBV6-1 and TRBJ2-1, with TRBD1 matching 10 bases. CDR1 is MNHNS, CDR2 SASEGT, per germline. The CDR3 loop spans 15 amino acids. V shed 3 bases, J shed 9 bases, and the junction held 8 bases outside the gene matches.

V is TRBV24-1 and J is TRBJ1-2; the D is unclear. Germline CDR1 reads KGHDR; CDR2 reads SFDVKD. CDR3 size: 12 residues. V was pared by 5 bases and J by 5 bases, with 8 bases between. DNA of the CDR3: TGTGCCACCAGTGCCGCAGGATATGGCTACACCTTC. It translates to CATSAAGYGYTF.

The V gene is TRBV24-1, the J gene TRBJ2-3; TRBD2 aligns across 9 bases. The CDR3 loop spans 13 amino acids. The germline CDR1 and CDR2 sequences are KGHDR and SFDVKD. V gave up 10 bases and J gave up 2 bases; unmatched junction bases: 3. CDR3 coding DNA: TGTGCCACAGCGGGGGGTAACACAGATACGCAGTATTTT. It encodes CATAGGNTDTQYF.

The J gene is TRBJ1-2, the V gene TRBV7-8; 8 bases are a match to TRBD1. Germline values: CDR1 SGHVS, CDR2 FQNEAQ. This CDR3 contains 13 residues. V was clipped by 5 bases and J by 9 bases; unmatched bases: 8. CDR3 DNA: TGTGCCAGCAGCCCCCGGACAGGGCCCAGCTACACCTTC. This gives the protein CASSPRTGPSYTF.

This clone has more than one count but fewer than ten. This chain links TRBV30 with TRBJ2-1; 9 bases line up with TRBD1. With 4 bases clipped from V and 9 bases from J, the junction kept 10 bases outside the gene matches. The CDR3 is 14 amino acids. Germline assignment: CDR1 GTSNPN and CDR2 SVGIG (reference sequence). The CDR3 spells CAWTGGTGKPEQFF. In nucleotides, the CDR3 is TGTGCCTGGACTGGGGGGACAGGGAAACCTGAGCAGTTCTTC.

The rearrangement links TRBV19 to TRBJ1-6; D unclear. Trimming left V 2 bases short and J 6 bases short, with 11 bases between. The CDR3 is 15 amino acids. Germline loops: CDR1 LNHDA, CDR2 SQIVND (reference sequence). The chain's CDR3 is CASSISAEGNSPLHF. The CDR3 nucleotides are TGTGCCAGTAGTATATCGGCCGAGGGTAATTCACCCCTCCACTTT.

The V gene is TRBV7-9, the J gene TRBJ1-1; D uncertain. The CDR3 covers 14 residues. In germline, CDR1 is SEHNR, CDR2 FQNEAQ (reference sequence). V lost 3 bases, J lost 0 bases, and 8 bases lay in between. In DNA, the CDR3 is TGTGCCAGCAGCTTTATCTTTATGAACACTGAAGCTTTCTTT. Protein: CASSFIFMNTEAFF.

The chain uses TRBV28 and TRBJ1-2, with a tentative D call TRBD1 (5 bases). V was cut by 2 bases and J by 6 bases, with 13 bases left in between. From germline, CDR1 is MDHEN and CDR2 SYDVKM. The CDR3 sequence is 14 residues long. The CDR3 here is CASSLQGSSDGYTF. DNA of the CDR3: TGTGCCAGCAGTTTACAGGGATCCTCAGATGGCTACACCTTC.

V usage is TRBV27 and J usage is TRBJ2-2; 9 nucleotides line up with TRBD1. The V gene's germline CDR1 is MNHEY and CDR2 SMNVEV (reference sequence). The ends lost 6 bases at V and 4 bases at J; junction bases unmatched: 9. The CDR3 has 16 residues. CDR3 nucleotide sequence: TGTGCCAGCAGGGACCGGACAGGGGCTATCACCGGGGAGCTGTTTTTT. Protein product: CASRDRTGAITGELFF.

This clone has only one observation. The chain recombines TRBV28 with TRBJ1-5; 7 positions agree with TRBD1. Trimming cost V 0 bases and J 1 base; bases outside gene matches: 6. CDR3 length equals 17 residues. Germline loops: CDR1 MDHEN, CDR2 SYDVKM. CDR3 coding DNA: TGTGCCAGCAGTTTATGGGATCTGGGACAGAGCAATCAGCCCCAGCATTTT. Its translation: CASSLWDLGQSNQPQHF.